The 5 T cell receptor beta chains given below trace back to one sample, sequenced in a study of T cell clonality in common variable immunodeficiency. TCRdb keeps only in-frame clones here, not all; method: immunoSEQ multiplex PCR. The table lists about 52,000 clones, no singletons, with roughly 1.8% in the top ten. The sequencing sample was made of peripheral blood mononuclear cells. The receptors here all came from a person between 18 and 75 years old in good health.

This clone was observed at least ten times. Read coverage stops 3 residues before the CDR3 terminus; the germline J gene supplies the remainder. This chain links TRBV30 with TRBJ1-2; 8 nucleotides agree with TRBD1. CDR1 and CDR2 (germline): GTSNPN, SVGIG (reference sequence). V trimming: 1 base; J trimming: 0 bases; junction bases outside the gene matches: 4. The CDR3 has 15 residues. The sequenced part of the CDR3 DNA is TGTGCCTGGAGTGGACAGGGGACCTCTAACTATGGC. This translates into CAWSGQGTSNYG. In full, the CDR3 reads CAWSGQGTSNYGYTF.

Turning to this clone: The read gets to within 3 residues of the CDR3 end, and the germline J gene fills in the rest. This chain connects TRBV2 to TRBJ2-3, with 10 bases lining up with TRBD2. V trimming: 4 bases; J trimming: 3 bases; junction bases outside the gene matches: 10. The CDR3 is made up of 17 amino acids. CDR1 and CDR2 (germline): SNHLY, FYNNEI. The CDR3 spells CASSGARGLASTDTQYF. CDR3 bases read: TGTGCCAGCAGTGGGGCCCGGGGACTAGCGTCGACAGATACG. Full variable domain (missing parts from reference TRBV2 and TRBJ2-3): EPEVTQTPSHQVTQMGQEVILRCVPISNHLYFYWYRQILGQKVEFLVSFYNNEISEKSEIFDDQFSVERPDGSNFTLKIRSTKLEDSAMYFCASSGARGLASTDTQYFGPGTRLTVL.

About this clone: The sequence runs out 3 residues before the end of the CDR3; the remainder is reconstructed from the germline J gene. The chain carries TRBV18 and TRBJ2-5; 9 bases are shared with TRBD2. Germline V gene data show CDR1 as KGHSH and CDR2 as LQKENI. The CDR3 is 15 residues long. V lost 3 bases and J lost 6; bases outside the gene matches: 8. CDR3 DNA (partial): TGTGCCAGCTCACCCTTCGGAGCGGGGGGAAAGACC. It yields the protein CASSPFGAGGKT. The CDR3 in full is CASSPFGAGGKTQYF.

This clone was seen repeatedly, ten times or more. The CDR3 end lies 3 residues beyond the end of the read and is filled in from the germline J gene. The V and J genes are TRBV5-4 and TRBJ1-1; tentatively, D is TRBD1 (6 bases). The ends were cut back, 3 bases at V and 0 bases at J, with 9 bases in the middle. There are 14 residues in the CDR3. Germline CDR1 SGHNT, CDR2 YYREEE (reference sequence). The CDR3 loop reads CASSSGTLNTEAFF. CDR3 DNA, as far as it was read: TGTGCCAGCAGCTCCGGGACACTGAACACTGAA.

This clone came up many times. The read terminates 3 residues before the CDR3 end, so the remaining end is supplied by the germline J gene. The genes are TRBV20-1 and TRBJ2-5; 8 bases are shared with TRBD1. V was pared by 5 bases and J by 2 bases, with 4 bases of the junction left unmatched. CDR3 length: 13 residues. Germline V lookup: CDR1 DFQATT, CDR2 SNEGSKA (reference sequence). CDR3 bases read: TGCAGTGCTCCCGGACAGGGACAAGAGACC. Translated: CSAPGQGQET. Given in full, the CDR3 is CSAPGQGQETQYF.